This T cell receptor (beta chain) was captured in a study of blood T cell repertoires in COVID-19. Study-wide background: Specimens from acute and convalescent COVID-19 originated in the United States, Italy and Spain.

The germline gives CDR1 SGHVS, CDR2 FQNEAQ. Trimming cost V 4 bases and J 10 bases, with 25 bases left between them. This CDR3 is 16 amino acids long. TCRdb's table, derived via immunoSEQ multiplex PCR, lists solely in-frame clones and lacks some. The sample holds some 530,000 clones, 70% to 90% seen once. In terms of age and location, participants ranged from roughly 18 to 95 years and lived in about two dozen US areas. Cohorts were assigned according to the clinical history that participants reported. Two negative PCRs, clearance, or symptom resolution were required of recovered Cohort 3 donors. Sequencing was done on a sample of PBMCs or T cells enriched from blood (not recorded which). The rearrangement links TRBV7-8 to TRBJ1-2; D is unresolved. The source is an older woman who had recovered from COVID-19. The CDR3 bases are TGTGCCAGCAGCTCCTCACAGACGCTGCCTACGACCTCCTACACCTTC. It encodes CASSSSQTLPTTSYTF.